These 32 T cell receptor beta chains originate from one sample sequenced in a study of spatial heterogeneity in lung cancer. TCRdb called the 5' RACE reads again in MiXCR, with one record for every CDR3 protein. The repertoire holds some 15,000 distinct CDR3 sequences, with 9.5% to 14% as singletons. Time point denoted: sample taken at primary tumor resection. Material for sequencing was whole RNA from tumor, nontumor lung or frozen PBMC, left unsorted. The specimen was PBMCs, collected at surgery. These receptors were collected from a female donor with early-stage non-small cell lung cancer.

This clonotype was counted many times. The gene calls are TRBV6-1 and TRBJ2-1, with D tentatively TRBD1 or TRBD2 (6 bases each). The V end lost 6 bases, the J end lost 9 bases, and 24 bases lay between the germline ends. This CDR3 has 16 residues. Germline V CDR1 and CDR2: MNHNS, SASEGT. The DNA for the CDR3 is TGTGCCAGCAGGATAAGGGGGGCACTTGTGAGCCTTGAGCAGTTCTTC. It specifies CASRIRGALVSLEQFF.

This clonotype was observed at least ten times. The V call is TRBV24-1, the J call TRBJ2-5; 7 nucleotides match TRBD2. Germline V lookup: CDR1 KGHDR, CDR2 SFDVKD. The V segment lost 10 bases and the J segment 1 base; nucleotides outside the gene matches: 8. The length of the CDR3 is 14 residues. Here the CDR3 DNA reads TGTGCCACTTCGACTAGCAGAGCCCAAGAGACCCAGTACTTC. This gives the protein CATSTSRAQETQYF.

This clonotype was seen repeatedly, ten times or more. CDR3 region: CASSYSIGGTPKTQYF. DNA for the CDR3: TGTGCCAGCAGTTACTCGATAGGGGGGACACCAAAGACCCAGTACTTC. This sequence joins TRBV6-5 and TRBJ2-5; the D gene could be TRBD1 or TRBD2 (6 bases each). CDR3 length equals 16 residues. The germline CDR1 and CDR2 sequences are MNHEY and SVGAGI. V was clipped by 0 bases and J by 6 bases, with 17 bases between them.

The rearrangement joins TRBV7-8 to TRBJ2-1; D call uncertain. CDR3 size: 12 residues. V lost 0 bases and J lost 7, with 4 bases in between. The germline CDR1 and CDR2 sequences are SGHVS and FQNEAQ. The CDR3 reads CASSLAPNEQFF. Here the CDR3 DNA reads TGTGCCAGCAGCTTAGCCCCGAATGAGCAGTTCTTC.

This clonotype was recorded many times. The gene calls are TRBV5-1 and TRBJ2-7, with 8 bases fitting TRBD1. This CDR3 is 14 amino acids long. After removal of 4 bases from V and 1 base from J, the junction contained 4 bases not matched to a gene. Germline V gives CDR1 SGHRS, CDR2 YFSETQ. The CDR3 sequence is CASSPGTGSYEQYF. In DNA, the CDR3 is TGCGCCAGCAGCCCTGGGACAGGATCCTACGAGCAGTACTTC.

This clonotype was seen many times. The chain has TRBV7-2 and TRBJ1-3; the match to TRBD1 covers 7 bases. Unmatched junction bases numbered 15, after V lost 5 bases and J lost 2 bases. This CDR3 is 18 amino acids long. Germline lookup yields CDR1 SGHTA and CDR2 FQGNSA. The CDR3 spells CASSLTSGQLMPGNTIYF. CDR3 DNA sequence: TGTGCCAGCAGCCTCACCTCGGGACAGCTAATGCCTGGAAACACCATATATTTT.

This clonotype is medium-sized within its sample. This chain uses TRBV5-5 with TRBJ1-2; D is undetermined. Trimming left V 3 bases short and J 8 bases short, with 17 bases between. The germline V gene encodes CDR1 SGHKS and CDR2 YYEKEE (reference sequence). The CDR3 contains 14 residues. For the CDR3, the DNA is TGTGCCAGCAGCTCCCCACACGGGGTAGACGGCTACACCTTC. This encodes CASSSPHGVDGYTF.

This clonotype is medium-sized. The chain links TRBV28 to TRBJ2-5; 8 bases line up with TRBD1. The trim removed 10 bases at V and 4 bases at J, leaving 5 bases unmatched. This CDR3 comprises 12 residues. Looked up from germline, CDR1 is MDHEN and CDR2 is SYDVKM. For the CDR3, the DNA is TGTGCCACCATGACAGGGGCAGAGACCCAGTACTTC. It translates to CATMTGAETQYF.

This clonotype has a count of ten or more. V usage is TRBV20-1 and J usage is TRBJ2-5; D is unclear. The CDR3 extends over 11 amino acids. In germline, CDR1 is DFQATT, CDR2 SNEGSKA (reference sequence). Trimming left V 0 bases short and J 8 bases short, with 7 bases between. This chain's CDR3 is CSARDSQTQYF. In nucleotides, the CDR3 is TGCAGTGCTAGAGATAGCCAAACCCAGTACTTC.

This clonotype was observed many times. The chain is built from TRBV20-1 and TRBJ2-5; possible D gene TRBD1, 7 bases. V gave up 6 bases and J gave up 0 bases, with 20 bases separating them. The length of the CDR3 is 16 residues. Germline CDR1 reads DFQATT; CDR2 reads SNEGSKA (reference sequence). The CDR3 sequence: CSAQEAGQMYQETQYF. CDR3 nucleotide sequence: TGCAGTGCCCAGGAGGCGGGACAGATGTACCAAGAGACCCAGTACTTC.

This clonotype has ten or more counts. V usage is TRBV12-5 and J usage is TRBJ2-3; D is possibly TRBD1 (6 bases). V was cut by 9 bases and J by 0 bases, with 10 bases left in between. The CDR3 contains 13 residues. The germline CDR1 and CDR2 sequences are LGHNT and FRNRAP. CDR3 sequence (DNA): TGTGCTAGCAAACAGGGCAGCACAGATACGCAGTATTTT. It is translated as CASKQGSTDTQYF. Based on the CDR3 plus reference TRBV12-5 and TRBJ2-3, the full variable domain is DARVTQTPRHKVTEMGQEVTMRCQPILGHNTVFWYRQTMMQGLELLAYFRNRAPLDDSGMPKDRFSAEMPDATLATLKIQPSEPRDSAVYFCASKQGSTDTQYFGPGTRLTVL.

This clonotype was seen many times. This chain links TRBV5-1 with TRBJ2-7; 8 positions agree with TRBD1. The CDR3 totals 14 residues. The trim removed 4 bases at V and 6 bases at J, leaving 9 bases unmatched. CDR1 and CDR2 (germline): SGHRS, YFSETQ. In DNA, the CDR3 is TGCGCCAGCAGCACTTTTCAGGGGGCGGGCGAGCAGTACTTC. Translating gives CASSTFQGAGEQYF.

In this sample, this clonotype turned up many times. The chain has TRBV20-1 and TRBJ1-1; D gene ambiguous. The V gene lost 2 bases and the J gene lost 4 bases, with 11 bases spanning the gap. The germline V gene encodes CDR1 DFQATT and CDR2 SNEGSKA (reference sequence). The length of the CDR3 is 13 residues. CDR3 in amino acids: CSARSEGGTEAFF. CDR3 bases: TGCAGTGCTAGATCGGAGGGAGGCACTGAAGCTTTCTTT.

This clonotype was seen a few times. V and J are TRBV28 and TRBJ1-1; TRBD1 matches 7 bases. The germline V gene encodes CDR1 MDHEN and CDR2 SYDVKM. V lost 1 base, J lost 10 bases, and 12 bases stayed unmatched. This CDR3 is built from 15 residues. CDR3 coding DNA: TGTGCCAGCAGTTTATTTGCAGGGGGGAGAGGGAGAGCTTTCTTT. Protein: CASSLFAGGRGRAFF.

This clonotype was recorded a few times. The CDR3 DNA is TGCAGTGCTAGTTCCGTCCCCGGGACAGGGGACCACCACTACTACGAGCAGTACTTC. As protein: CSASSVPGTGDHHYYEQYF. The chain links TRBV20-1 to TRBJ2-7; 10 bases are shared with TRBD1. This CDR3 is built from 19 residues. V trimming: 3 bases; J trimming: 3 bases; junction bases outside the gene matches: 20. Germline lookup yields CDR1 DFQATT and CDR2 SNEGSKA (reference sequence).

This clonotype was observed at least ten times. This chain links TRBV29-1 with TRBJ2-5; D not resolved. The V gene lost 5 bases and the J gene lost 3 bases, with 19 bases spanning the gap. Germline V CDR1 and CDR2: SQVTM, ANQGSEA. The CDR3 has 15 residues. DNA for the CDR3: TGCAGCGTTACCATAGGATCCTCATGGGAAGAGACCCAGTACTTC. Its translation is CSVTIGSSWEETQYF.

V gene TRBV19 combines with J gene TRBJ1-1; TRBD1 might be the D (5 bases). CDR1 is LNHDA, CDR2 SQIVND, per germline (reference sequence). The CDR3 covers 13 residues. Trimming cost V 1 base and J 4 bases, with 7 bases left between them. CDR3 sequence reads: CASSIGQGTEAFF. The CDR3, as DNA: TGTGCCAGTAGTATAGGCCAGGGCACTGAAGCTTTCTTT.

This clonotype was detected a few times. This chain links TRBV6-2 or TRBV6-3 with TRBJ2-5; TRBD2 aligns across 8 bases. This CDR3 region has 15 residues. In germline, CDR1 is MNHEY, CDR2 SVGEGT. J gave up 1 base and V 2 bases, and 3 bases lay outside the gene matches. Here the CDR3 reads CASSYPTSGQETQYF. The CDR3, as DNA: TGTGCCAGCAGTTACCCTACTAGCGGCCAAGAGACCCAGTACTTC.

This clonotype has ten or more counts. This chain joins TRBV4-2 and TRBJ1-4; D uncertain. Germline V gene sequence: CDR1 LGHNA, CDR2 YNFKEQ. The CDR3 totals 19 residues. V was trimmed by 0 bases and J by 0 bases, leaving 17 bases between them. CDR3 protein: CASSQDHPGVVATNEKLFF. The CDR3 DNA is TGTGCCAGCAGCCAAGACCATCCAGGCGTCGTTGCAACTAATGAAAAACTGTTTTTT.

A remark on this clonotype: Being one base from a much bigger clone, this may be a read error. The V call is TRBV29-1, the J call TRBJ1-1; D is perhaps TRBD1 (6 bases). The CDR3 length is 10 residues. From germline, CDR1 is SQVTM and CDR2 ANQGSEA. V was trimmed by 7 bases and J by 6 bases, leaving 9 bases between them. CDR3 in DNA: TGCAGCGCCGGGGGCGCTGAAGCTTTCTTT. This encodes CSAGGAEAFF. Full variable domain (missing parts from reference TRBV29-1 and TRBJ1-1): SAVISQKPSRDICQRGTSLTIQCQVDSQVTMMFWYRQQPGQSLTLIATANQGSEATYESGFVIDKFPISRPNLTFSTLTVSNMSPEDSSIYLCSAGGAEAFFGQGTRLTVV.

This clonotype was found many times. This chain links TRBV5-4 with TRBJ2-1; D possibly corresponds to TRBD1 (6 bases). The CDR3 covers 14 residues. V dropped 2 bases and J dropped 8 bases, with 14 bases sitting between them. Germline V lookup: CDR1 SGHNT, CDR2 YYREEE (reference sequence). CDR3 loop: CASSFGQTTHEQFF. CDR3 bases: TGTGCCAGCAGCTTCGGACAGACTACCCATGAGCAGTTCTTC.

This clonotype was counted many times. This chain joins TRBV28 and TRBJ1-4; 8 bases line up with TRBD1. V dropped 5 bases and J dropped 2; count of bases not matched to a gene: 7. This CDR3 region has 16 residues. Germline lookup yields CDR1 MDHEN and CDR2 SYDVKM. CDR3 bases: TGTGCCAGCAGTCCGCACGGACAGGGCACTAATGAAAAACTGTTTTTT. Amino acid sequence: CASSPHGQGTNEKLFF.

This clonotype was picked up many times. J is TRBJ2-1 and V is TRBV5-1, with 7 bases fitting TRBD2. This CDR3 is built from 15 residues. Germline-derived CDR1 and CDR2 are SGHRS and YFSETQ. After removal of 4 bases from V and 7 bases from J, the junction contained 11 bases not matched to a gene. The CDR3 loop reads CASSPGEAGMNEQFF. Written as DNA, the CDR3 is TGCGCCAGCAGCCCCGGTGAAGCGGGGATGAATGAGCAGTTCTTC.

This clonotype was detected many times. J is TRBJ2-7 and V is TRBV6-1; 15 nucleotides align to TRBD2. The CDR3 consists of 20 residues. Germline values: CDR1 MNHNS, CDR2 SASEGT. Trimming removed 0 bases from V and 3 bases from J; junction bases left unmatched: 12. CDR3 in amino acids: CASSEAIRGLAGGEVYEQYF. In DNA form, the CDR3 reads TGTGCCAGCAGTGAAGCCATTAGGGGACTAGCGGGGGGCGAGGTCTACGAGCAGTACTTC.

This clonotype was counted only a few times. The CDR3 spells CASSPDNRGEAFF. CDR3 bases: TGTGCCAGCAGCCCGGACAACCGAGGGGAAGCTTTCTTT. The chain links TRBV12-3 or TRBV12-4 to TRBJ1-1; a weak D match, TRBD1 (5 bases). The V end lost 6 bases, the J end lost 8 bases, and 16 bases lay between the germline ends. The CDR3 runs 13 residues.

The sample holds many counts of this clonotype. V is TRBV3-1 and J is TRBJ2-5; D may match TRBD1 or TRBD2 (5 bases each). CDR1 is LGHDT and CDR2 is YNNKEL in the germline V gene (reference sequence). The CDR3 covers 15 residues. Trimming removed 6 bases from V and 3 bases from J, with 17 bases in between. CDR3 sequence reads: CASSLRDESKETQYF. In DNA, the CDR3 is TGTGCCAGCAGTCTCCGGGACGAGAGTAAAGAGACCCAGTACTTC.

This clonotype was seen just once. The CDR3 nucleotides read TGCGCCAGCAGCTTTGACGTGGAGACCCAGTACTTC. It codes for CASSFDVETQYF. This chain connects TRBV5-1 to TRBJ2-5; D remains ambiguous. Trimming removed 2 bases from V and 5 bases from J, with 7 bases in between. Looked up from germline, CDR1 is SGHRS and CDR2 is YFSETQ. This CDR3 spans 12 amino acids.

The rearrangement uses TRBV7-2 and TRBJ2-3, with 8 bases lining up with TRBD2. V was pared by 1 base and J by 4 bases, with 10 bases of the junction left unmatched. CDR3 length: 17 residues. Germline values: CDR1 SGHTA, CDR2 FQGNSA. The CDR3 DNA sequence: TGTGCCAGCAGCTTAGTTTTTAGCGGGGTTGCTGCAGATACGCAGTATTTT. Protein sequence: CASSLVFSGVAADTQYF.

This clonotype was recorded at least ten times. The chain carries TRBV7-2 and TRBJ2-1, with D unresolved. CDR1 SGHTA and CDR2 FQGNSA come from the germline V gene. The CDR3 consists of 11 residues. V lost 1 base, J lost 11 bases, and 6 bases lay in between. As DNA, the CDR3 is TGTGCCAGCAGCTTAGATTTGAAGCAGTTCTTC. It codes for CASSLDLKQFF.

This clonotype was counted ten times or more. The chain joins TRBV15 to TRBJ2-3; 7 nucleotides line up with TRBD2. With V trimmed by 5 bases and J by 1 base, 9 bases remained unmatched. CDR1 is LNHNV and CDR2 is YYDKDF in the germline V gene (reference sequence). CDR3 length: 16 residues. CDR3 amino acids: CATSARGAGGTDTQYF. The CDR3 region has the DNA TGTGCCACCAGCGCCCGGGGTGCGGGGGGCACAGATACGCAGTATTTT.

Concerning this clonotype itself: A much larger clone differs by one base, so this may be a read error. This chain links TRBV27 with TRBJ1-6, with unresolved D. V shed 2 bases and J shed 11 bases, with 7 bases lying between them. Germline V gives CDR1 MNHEY, CDR2 SMNVEV (reference sequence). This CDR3 is built from 12 residues. CDR3 nucleotide sequence: TGTGCCAGCAGTTTACTCGGTACACCCCTCCACTTT. The encoded protein is CASSLLGTPLHF.

This clonotype has a count of ten or more. The V and J genes are TRBV23-1 and TRBJ2-7; TRBD1 might be the D (5 bases). TRBV23-1 is recorded as an ORF, its role being uncertain. The CDR3 totals 13 residues. The V end lost 6 bases, the J end lost 2 bases, and 11 bases lay between the germline ends. Here the CDR3 DNA reads TGCGCCAGCAGGCAGGACACTACCTACGAGCAGTACTTC. As protein: CASRQDTTYEQYF.